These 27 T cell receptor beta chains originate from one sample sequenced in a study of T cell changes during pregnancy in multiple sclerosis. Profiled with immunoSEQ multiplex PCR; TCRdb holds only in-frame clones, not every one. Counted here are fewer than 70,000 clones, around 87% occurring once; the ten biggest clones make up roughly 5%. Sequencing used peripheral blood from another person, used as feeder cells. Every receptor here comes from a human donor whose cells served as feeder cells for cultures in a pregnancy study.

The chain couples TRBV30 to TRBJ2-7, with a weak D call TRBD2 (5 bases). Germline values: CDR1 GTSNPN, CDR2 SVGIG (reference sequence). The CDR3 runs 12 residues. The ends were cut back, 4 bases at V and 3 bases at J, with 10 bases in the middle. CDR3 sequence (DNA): TGTGCCTGGAACGGCGGGCACTACGAGCAGTACTTC. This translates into CAWNGGHYEQYF.

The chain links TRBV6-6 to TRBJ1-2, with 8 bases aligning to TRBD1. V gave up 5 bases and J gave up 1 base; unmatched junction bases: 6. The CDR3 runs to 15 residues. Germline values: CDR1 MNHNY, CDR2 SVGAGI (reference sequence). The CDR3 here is CASSNGQGLNYGYTF. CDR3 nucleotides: TGTGCCAGCAGTAACGGACAGGGCCTTAACTATGGCTACACCTTC.

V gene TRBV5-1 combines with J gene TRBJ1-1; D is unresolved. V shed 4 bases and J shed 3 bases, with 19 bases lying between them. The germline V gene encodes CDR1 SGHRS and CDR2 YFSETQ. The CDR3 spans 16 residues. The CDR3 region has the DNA TGCGCCAGCAGCCCCGAACCGGCAGGAGGGTACACTGAAGCTTTCTTT. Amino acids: CASSPEPAGGYTEAFF.

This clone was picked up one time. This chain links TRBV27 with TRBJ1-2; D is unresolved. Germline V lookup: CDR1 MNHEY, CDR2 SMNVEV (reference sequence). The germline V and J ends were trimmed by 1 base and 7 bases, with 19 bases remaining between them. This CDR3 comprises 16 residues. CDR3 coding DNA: TGTGCCAGCAGTTTATGGGGAACCAAACTTTCTGCTGGCTACACCTTC. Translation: CASSLWGTKLSAGYTF.

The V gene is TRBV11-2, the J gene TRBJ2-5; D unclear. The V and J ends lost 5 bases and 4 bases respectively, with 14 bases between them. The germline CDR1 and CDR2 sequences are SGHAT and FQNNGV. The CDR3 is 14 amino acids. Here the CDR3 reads CASSLVTPPETQYF. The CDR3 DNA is TGTGCCAGCAGCCTCGTTACCCCCCCAGAGACCCAGTACTTC. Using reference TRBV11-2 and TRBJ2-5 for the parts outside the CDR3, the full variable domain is EAGVAQSPRYKIIEKRQSVAFWCNPISGHATLYWYQQILGQGPKLLIQFQNNGVVDDSQLPKDRFSAERLKGVDSTLKIQPAKLEDSAVYLCASSLVTPPETQYFGPGTRLLVL.

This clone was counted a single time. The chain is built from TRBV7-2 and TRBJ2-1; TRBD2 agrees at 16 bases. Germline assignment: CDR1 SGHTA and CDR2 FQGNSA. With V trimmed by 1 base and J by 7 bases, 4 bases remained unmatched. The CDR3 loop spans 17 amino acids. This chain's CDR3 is CASSLGPGLAGGNEQFF. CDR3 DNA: TGTGCCAGCAGCTTAGGCCCGGGACTAGCGGGGGGGAATGAGCAGTTCTTC.

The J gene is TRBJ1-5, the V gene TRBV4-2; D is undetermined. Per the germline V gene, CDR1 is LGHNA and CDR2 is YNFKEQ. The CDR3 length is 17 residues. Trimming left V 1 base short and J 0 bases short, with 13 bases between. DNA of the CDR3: TGTGCCAGCAGCCAAGCGCTGCAGGAGAATAGCAATCAGCCCCAGCATTTT. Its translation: CASSQALQENSNQPQHF.

In DNA form, the CDR3 reads TGTGCCAGCACCTCCTTCCGGTCCGCATGGCATTTT. Translating gives CASTSFRSAWHF. J is TRBJ1-5 and V is TRBV6-6, with D hard to call. Trimming stripped 7 bases from V and 15 bases from J, with 19 bases between. The germline V gene has CDR1 MNHNY and CDR2 SVGAGI (reference sequence). The CDR3 covers 12 residues.

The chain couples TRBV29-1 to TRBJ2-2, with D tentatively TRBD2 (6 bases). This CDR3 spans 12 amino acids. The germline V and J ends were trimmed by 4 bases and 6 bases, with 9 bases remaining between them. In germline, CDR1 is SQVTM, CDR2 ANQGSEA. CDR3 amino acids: CSVGRESGELFF. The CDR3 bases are TGCAGCGTTGGACGGGAGTCCGGGGAGCTGTTTTTT.

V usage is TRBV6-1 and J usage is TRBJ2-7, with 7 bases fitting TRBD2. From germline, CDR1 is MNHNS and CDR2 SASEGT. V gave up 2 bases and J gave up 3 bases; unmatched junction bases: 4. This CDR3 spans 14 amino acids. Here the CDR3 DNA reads TGTGCCAGCAGTGAAAGTGGGGGGGACTACGAGCAGTACTTC. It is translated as CASSESGGDYEQYF.

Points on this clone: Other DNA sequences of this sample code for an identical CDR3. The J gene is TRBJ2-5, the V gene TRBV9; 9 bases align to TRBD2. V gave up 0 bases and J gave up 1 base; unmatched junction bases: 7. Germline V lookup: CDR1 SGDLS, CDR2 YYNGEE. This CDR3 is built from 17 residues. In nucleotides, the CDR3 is TGTGCCAGCAGCGTAGCTACGGCGGGGGGGGTCCAAGAGACCCAGTACTTC. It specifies CASSVATAGGVQETQYF.

The CDR3 region has the DNA TGCGCCAGCAGCCAAGAGTGGACAGGTCGACGAGAGACCCAGTACTTC. This gives the protein CASSQEWTGRRETQYF. This sequence joins TRBV4-1 and TRBJ2-5, with 7 bases aligning to TRBD1. The CDR3 totals 16 residues. V shed 0 bases, J shed 4 bases, and the junction held 8 bases outside the gene matches. Germline loops: CDR1 MGHRA, CDR2 YSYEKL.

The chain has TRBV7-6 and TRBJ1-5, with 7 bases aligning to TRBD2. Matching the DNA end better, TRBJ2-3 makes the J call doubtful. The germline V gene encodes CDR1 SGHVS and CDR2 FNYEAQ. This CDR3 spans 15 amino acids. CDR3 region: CASSPQGGNNQPQYF. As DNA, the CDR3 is TGTGCCAGCAGCCCGCAGGGAGGGAACAATCAGCCCCAGTATTTT.

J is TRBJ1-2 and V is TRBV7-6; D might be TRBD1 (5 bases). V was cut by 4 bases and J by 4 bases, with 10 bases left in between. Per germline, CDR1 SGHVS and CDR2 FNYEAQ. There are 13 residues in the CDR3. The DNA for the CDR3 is TGTGCCAGCAGCTATGCGGGGGGCTATGGCTACACCTTC. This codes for CASSYAGGYGYTF.

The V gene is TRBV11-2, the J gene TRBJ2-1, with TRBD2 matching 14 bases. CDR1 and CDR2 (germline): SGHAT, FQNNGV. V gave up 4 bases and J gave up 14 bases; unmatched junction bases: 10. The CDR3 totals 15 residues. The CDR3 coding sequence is TGTGCCAGCAGCTCCTGGGAGGGACTAGCGGGAGTTAAGTTCTTC. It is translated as CASSSWEGLAGVKFF.

CDR3 region: CAISEAGQALTAGATYEQYF. DNA for the CDR3: TGTGCCATCAGTGAGGCGGGACAGGCTTTGACGGCGGGAGCCACCTACGAGCAGTACTTC. This chain uses TRBV10-3 with TRBJ2-7, with D perhaps matching TRBD1 (8 bases). This CDR3 spans 20 amino acids. Between the trimmed V and J ends, which lost 2 bases and 2 bases, there was a span of 28 bases. CDR1 is ENHRY, CDR2 SYGVKD, per germline.

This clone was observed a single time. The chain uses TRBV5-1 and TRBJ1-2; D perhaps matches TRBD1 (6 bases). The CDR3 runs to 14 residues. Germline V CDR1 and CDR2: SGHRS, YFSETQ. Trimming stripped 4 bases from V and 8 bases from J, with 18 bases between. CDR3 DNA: TGCGCCAGCAGCCCGTCCCCAGGGGTCCAAGGCTACACCTTC. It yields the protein CASSPSPGVQGYTF.

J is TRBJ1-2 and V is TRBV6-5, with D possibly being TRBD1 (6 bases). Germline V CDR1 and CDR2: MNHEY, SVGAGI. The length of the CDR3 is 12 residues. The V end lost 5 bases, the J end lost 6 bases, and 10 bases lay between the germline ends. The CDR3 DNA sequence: TGTGCCAGCAGTCAACAGGGTAATGGCTACACCTTC. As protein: CASSQQGNGYTF.

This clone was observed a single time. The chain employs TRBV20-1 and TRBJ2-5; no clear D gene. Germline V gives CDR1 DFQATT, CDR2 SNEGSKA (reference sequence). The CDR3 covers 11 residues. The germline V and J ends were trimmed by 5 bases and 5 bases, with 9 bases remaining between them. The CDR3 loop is CSAAVGETQYF. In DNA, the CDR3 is TGCAGTGCTGCCGTAGGGGAGACCCAGTACTTC.

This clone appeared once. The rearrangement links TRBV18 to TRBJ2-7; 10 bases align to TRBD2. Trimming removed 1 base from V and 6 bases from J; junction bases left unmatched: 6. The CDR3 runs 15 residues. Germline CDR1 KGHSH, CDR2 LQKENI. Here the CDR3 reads CASSPQAGGLREQYF. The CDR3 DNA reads TGTGCCAGCTCACCACAAGCGGGGGGGTTGCGCGAGCAGTACTTC.

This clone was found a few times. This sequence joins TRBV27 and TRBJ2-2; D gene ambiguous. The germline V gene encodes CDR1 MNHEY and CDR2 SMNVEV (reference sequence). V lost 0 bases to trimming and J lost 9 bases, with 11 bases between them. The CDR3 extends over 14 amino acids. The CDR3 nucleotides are TGTGCCAGCAGTTTATCTCTGGACCCACGGGAGCTGTTTTTT. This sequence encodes CASSLSLDPRELFF.

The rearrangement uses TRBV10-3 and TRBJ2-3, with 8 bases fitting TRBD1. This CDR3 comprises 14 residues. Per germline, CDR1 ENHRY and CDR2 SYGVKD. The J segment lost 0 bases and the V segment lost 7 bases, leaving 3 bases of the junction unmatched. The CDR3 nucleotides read TGTGCCATCACTTGGGACAGGAGCACAGATACGCAGTATTTT. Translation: CAITWDRSTDTQYF.

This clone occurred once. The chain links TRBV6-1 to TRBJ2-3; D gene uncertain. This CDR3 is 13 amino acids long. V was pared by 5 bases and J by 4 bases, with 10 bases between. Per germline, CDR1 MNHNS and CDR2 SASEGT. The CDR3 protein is CASSTLGADTQYF. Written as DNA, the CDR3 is TGTGCCAGCAGTACCCTAGGCGCAGATACGCAGTATTTT.

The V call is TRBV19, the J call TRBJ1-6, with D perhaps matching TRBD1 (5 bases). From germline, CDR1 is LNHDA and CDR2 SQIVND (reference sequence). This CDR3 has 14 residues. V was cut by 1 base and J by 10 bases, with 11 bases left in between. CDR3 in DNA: TGTGCCAGTAGTATAGGTACAGAGGGGTCACCCCTCCACTTT. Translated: CASSIGTEGSPLHF. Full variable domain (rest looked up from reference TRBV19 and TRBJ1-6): DGGITQSPKYLFRKEGQNVTLSCEQNLNHDAMYWYRQDPGQGLRLIYYSQIVNDFQKGDIAEGYSVSREKKESFPLTVTSAQKNPTAFYLCASSIGTEGSPLHFGNGTRLTVT.

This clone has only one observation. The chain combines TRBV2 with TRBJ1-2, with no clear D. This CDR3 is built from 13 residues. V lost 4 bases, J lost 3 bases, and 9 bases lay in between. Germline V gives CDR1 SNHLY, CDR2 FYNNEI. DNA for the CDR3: TGTGCCAGCAGTGGCATGGGAGACTATGGCTACACCTTC. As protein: CASSGMGDYGYTF.

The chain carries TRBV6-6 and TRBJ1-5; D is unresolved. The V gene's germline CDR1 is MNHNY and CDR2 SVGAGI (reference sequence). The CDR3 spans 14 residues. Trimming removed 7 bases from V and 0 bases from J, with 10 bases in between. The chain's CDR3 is CASTPSDSNQPQHF. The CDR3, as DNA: TGTGCCAGCACCCCTTCGGATAGCAATCAGCCCCAGCATTTT.

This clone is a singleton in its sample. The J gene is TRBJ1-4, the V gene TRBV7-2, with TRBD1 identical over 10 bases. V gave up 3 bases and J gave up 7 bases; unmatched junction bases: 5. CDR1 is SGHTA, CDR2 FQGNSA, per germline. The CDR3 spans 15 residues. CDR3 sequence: CASSFKGTGAEKLFF. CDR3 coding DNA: TGTGCCAGCAGCTTTAAAGGGACAGGGGCTGAAAAACTGTTTTTT.